This TCR beta chain emerged from a study of post-analysis software for immune sequencing data. Broader study findings: Strong same-batch co-clustering of samples appeared with F measure clustering. Multiple sclerosis patients showed significantly lower normalized Chao1 diversity than controls did. The five TRBV segments detected at higher frequency in patients than in controls included TRBV5-6, TRBV5-1 and TRBV20-1.

Unique molecular identifiers were carried by the TCR beta cDNA libraries. TCRdb reanalysed the PCR reads using MiXCR and keeps one entry per CDR3 protein. This table holds roughly 870,000 distinct CDR3 sequences, about 50% found once. For this clonotype: Its antigen is not known.

There are 15 residues in the CDR3. The germline V gene has CDR1 SQVTM and CDR2 ANQGSEA. The junction had 15 bases not matched to a gene; V was cut back by 7 bases and J by 3 bases. The sequenced sample was blood. This clonotype was sampled from a girl under 18 with multiple sclerosis. The chain links TRBV29-1 to TRBJ2-7; 7 bases are shared with TRBD1. CDR3 DNA sequence: TGCAGCGCCCGAAAAACGACAGGGAACATCTACGAGCAGTACTTC. Translation: CSARKTTGNIYEQYF.